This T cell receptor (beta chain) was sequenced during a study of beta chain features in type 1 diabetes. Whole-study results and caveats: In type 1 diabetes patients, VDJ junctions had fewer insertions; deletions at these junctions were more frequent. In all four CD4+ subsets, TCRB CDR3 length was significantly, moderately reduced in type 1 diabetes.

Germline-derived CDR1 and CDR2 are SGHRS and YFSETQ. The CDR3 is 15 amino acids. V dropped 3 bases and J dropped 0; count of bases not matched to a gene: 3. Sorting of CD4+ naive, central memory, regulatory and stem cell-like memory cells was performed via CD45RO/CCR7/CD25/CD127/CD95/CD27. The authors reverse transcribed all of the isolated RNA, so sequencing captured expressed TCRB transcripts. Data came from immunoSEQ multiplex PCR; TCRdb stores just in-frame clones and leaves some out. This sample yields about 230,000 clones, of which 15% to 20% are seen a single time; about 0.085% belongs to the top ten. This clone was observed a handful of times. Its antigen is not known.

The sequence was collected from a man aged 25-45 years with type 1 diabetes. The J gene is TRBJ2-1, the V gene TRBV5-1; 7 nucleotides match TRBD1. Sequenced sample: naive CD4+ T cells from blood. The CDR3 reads CASSSPGGSYNEQFF. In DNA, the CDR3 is TGCGCCAGCAGCTCACCAGGGGGCTCCTACAATGAGCAGTTCTTC.